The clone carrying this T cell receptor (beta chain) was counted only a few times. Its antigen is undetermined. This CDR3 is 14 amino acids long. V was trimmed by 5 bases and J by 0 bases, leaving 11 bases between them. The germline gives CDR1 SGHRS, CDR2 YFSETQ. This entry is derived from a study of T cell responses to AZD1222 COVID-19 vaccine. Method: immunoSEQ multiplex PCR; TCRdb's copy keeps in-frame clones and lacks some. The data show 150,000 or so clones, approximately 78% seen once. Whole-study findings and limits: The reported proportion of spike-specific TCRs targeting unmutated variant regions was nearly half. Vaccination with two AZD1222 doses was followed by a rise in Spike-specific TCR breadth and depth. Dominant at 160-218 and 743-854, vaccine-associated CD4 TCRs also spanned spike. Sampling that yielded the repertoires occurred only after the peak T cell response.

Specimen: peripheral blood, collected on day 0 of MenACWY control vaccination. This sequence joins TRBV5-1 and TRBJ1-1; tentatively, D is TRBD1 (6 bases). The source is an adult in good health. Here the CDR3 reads CASRARGMNTEAFF. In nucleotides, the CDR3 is TGCGCCAGCAGGGCCAGGGGCATGAACACTGAAGCTTTCTTT.